The 11 T cell receptor beta chains below come from one sample, sequenced in a study of T cells after yellow fever vaccination. MiXCR, applied by TCRdb to the 5' RACE reads, yields one record per CDR3 protein. This table has a few hundred thousand distinct CDR3 sequences, approximately 10% appearing once. This sample comprised CD4+ T cells sorted from PBMCs, obtained 5 days after the yellow fever booster vaccination. Receptors were obtained from a man between 18 and 29 years old who received the YFV17D yellow fever vaccine.

The chain recombines TRBV7-2 with TRBJ2-4; D perhaps matches TRBD2 (5 bases). The CDR3 is 13 amino acids. Trimming took 3 bases from V and 6 from J, leaving 9 bases between them. The germline gives CDR1 SGHTA, CDR2 FQGNSA. This chain's CDR3 is CASSLVRANIQYF. CDR3 in DNA: TGTGCCAGCAGCTTGGTGCGGGCAAACATTCAGTACTTC.

This sequence joins TRBV7-2 and TRBJ1-5; D unclear. The V end was cut by 1 base, the J end by 2 bases, with 9 bases between. This CDR3 is 15 amino acids long. CDR1 SGHTA and CDR2 FQGNSA come from the germline V gene. Written as DNA, the CDR3 is TGTGCCAGCAGCTTAGGTGGATTGGGCAATCAGCCCCAGCATTTT. Translation gives CASSLGGLGNQPQHF.

Only a few counts were recorded for this clonotype. This sequence joins TRBV5-1 and TRBJ2-6; 9 bases fit TRBD1. The CDR3 spans 18 residues. J gave up 2 bases and V 1 base, and 7 bases lay outside the gene matches. In germline, CDR1 is SGHRS, CDR2 YFSETQ. The CDR3 DNA follows: TGCGCCAGCAGCTTGACGGGACAGGGAGATGCTGGGGCCAACGTCCTGACTTTC. Its protein product is CASSLTGQGDAGANVLTF. Based on the CDR3 plus reference TRBV5-1 and TRBJ2-6, the full variable domain is KAGVTQTPRYLIKTRGQQVTLSCSPISGHRSVSWYQQTPGQGLQFLFEYFSETQRNKGNFPGRFSGRQFSNSRSEMNVSTLELGDSALYLCASSLTGQGDAGANVLTFGAGSRLTVL.

J is TRBJ2-1 and V is TRBV7-9, with TRBD1 matching 8 bases. This CDR3 has 16 amino acids. CDR1 and CDR2 from the germline V gene are SEHNR and FQNEAQ (reference sequence). J was trimmed by 2 bases and V by 1 base; bases with no gene match: 4. Here the CDR3 reads CASSLGTGFPYNEQFF. CDR3 sequence (DNA): TGTGCCAGCAGCTTAGGGACAGGGTTTCCCTACAATGAGCAGTTCTTC.

This clonotype turned up a few times. This sequence joins TRBV7-9 and TRBJ1-1; no definite D call. Germline V gene sequence: CDR1 SEHNR, CDR2 FQNEAQ (reference sequence). V lost 4 bases to trimming and J lost 8 bases, with 8 bases between them. There are 11 residues in the CDR3. CDR3: CASSSPTEAFF. CDR3 in DNA: TGTGCCAGCAGCTCGCCGACAGAAGCTTTCTTT.

This clonotype was picked up a small number of times. J is TRBJ2-3 and V is TRBV10-3; D call uncertain. Trimming took 4 bases from V and 2 from J, leaving 7 bases between them. Germline assignment: CDR1 ENHRY and CDR2 SYGVKD. This CDR3 spans 13 amino acids. The CDR3 bases are TGTGCCATCAGTGGTTGGATCACAGATACGCAGTATTTT. Translation: CAISGWITDTQYF.

This clonotype was seen at least ten times. This rearrangement joins TRBV4-1 to TRBJ1-6; D might be TRBD1 (6 bases). Trimming removed 7 bases at V and 7 bases at J, with 14 bases between. The germline CDR1 and CDR2 sequences are MGHRA and YSYEKL. The CDR3 is 14 amino acids. CDR3 loop: CASTDGTLNSPLHF. The DNA of the CDR3 is TGCGCCAGCACCGACGGGACATTAAATTCACCCCTCCACTTT.

This rearrangement joins TRBV5-1 to TRBJ2-1; D unclear. The V gene's germline CDR1 is SGHRS and CDR2 YFSETQ. This CDR3 is built from 14 residues. Trimming removed 1 base at V and 4 bases at J, with 9 bases between. The CDR3 DNA reads TGCGCCAGCAGCTTGAAGGCAGGTTACAATGAGCAGTTCTTC. The encoded protein is CASSLKAGYNEQFF. Together with reference TRBV5-1 and TRBJ2-1, the CDR3 gives the full variable domain: KAGVTQTPRYLIKTRGQQVTLSCSPISGHRSVSWYQQTPGQGLQFLFEYFSETQRNKGNFPGRFSGRQFSNSRSEMNVSTLELGDSALYLCASSLKAGYNEQFFGPGTRLTVL.

The genes are TRBV7-9 and TRBJ1-2; TRBD1 agrees at 9 bases. The CDR3 sequence is 14 residues long. Germline V gives CDR1 SEHNR, CDR2 FQNEAQ (reference sequence). V was pared by 7 bases and J by 5 bases, with 8 bases of the junction left unmatched. The CDR3 protein is CASTPGTGSYGYTF. In DNA, the CDR3 is TGTGCCAGCACCCCCGGGACAGGGTCGTATGGCTACACCTTC. The entire variable domain, with the rest obtained from reference TRBV7-9 and TRBJ1-2, is as follows: DTGVSQNPRHKITKRGQNVTFRCDPISEHNRLYWYRQTLGQGPEFLTYFQNEAQLEKSRLLSDRFSAERPKGSFSTLEIQRTEQGDSAMYLCASTPGTGSYGYTFGSGTRLTVV.

This rearrangement joins TRBV7-8 to TRBJ1-1, with D possibly matching TRBD1 (5 bases). The CDR3 has 14 residues. Germline assignment: CDR1 SGHVS and CDR2 FQNEAQ. Trimming pared 7 bases from V and 7 bases from J, leaving 19 bases between. CDR3: CASTTNSRGGEAFF. Written as DNA, the CDR3 is TGTGCCAGCACCACTAACAGTCGCGGGGGTGAAGCTTTCTTT.

DNA of the CDR3: TGCAGCGTTGAAGGTGTCAGGGACACTGAAGCTTTCTTT. Translated, it gives CSVEGVRDTEAFF. This chain connects TRBV29-1 to TRBJ1-1; maybe TRBD1 (5 bases). The CDR3 is 13 amino acids. Trimming left V 1 base short and J 3 bases short, with 9 bases between. Germline V gene lookup returns CDR1 SQVTM and CDR2 ANQGSEA.